The present T cell receptor (beta chain) was sequenced within a study of spatial heterogeneity in lung cancer. Study-wide context: In cases with available follow-up PBMC samples, these were sequenced at a median of about two years after resection. Compared with alpha-chain sequences, beta-chain sequences were consistently detected in greater numbers.

The time point here: blood at routine non-recurrence follow-up after resection. No cell sorting; template was whole RNA from tumor, lung tissue or PBMC. A single record per CDR3 protein comes from TCRdb applying MiXCR to the 5' RACE reads. Of more than 95,000 distinct CDR3 sequences detected, 12% appear once; the ten largest clones hold 16%. The CDR3 is 13 residues long. V shed 1 base and J shed 0 bases, with 4 bases lying between them. The V gene's germline CDR1 is SGHNT and CDR2 YYREEE (reference sequence). Study-level findings and limits: More often at tumor resection than at routine follow-up, ubiquitous expanded tumor TCRs were detected in the blood.

This clonotype came up many times. What it binds is not known. This specimen was PBMCs, taken at follow-up. This receptor was identified in a male donor with early-stage non-small cell lung cancer. The gene calls are TRBV5-4 and TRBJ2-5; D remains ambiguous. The CDR3 DNA follows: TGTGCCAGCAGCTTGTGGAACCAAGAGACCCAGTACTTC. Protein: CASSLWNQETQYF.